The clone carrying this T cell receptor (beta chain) has only one observation. Its matching antigen is unknown. This CDR3 contains 13 residues. Trimming took 3 bases from V and 4 from J, leaving 9 bases between them. This specimen belongs to a study of brain T cells in children with intractable seizures. Study-level findings and limits: Absence of clones before surgery may stem from lower sequencing depth. Viral specificity was inferred only from CDR3 similarity; HCMV serostatus was unknown.

Clones were read by immunoSEQ multiplex PCR, and TCRdb kept only the in-frame ones, dropping some. The sample lists about 64,000 clones; more than 95% were seen once. Only cases whose brain tissue showed the highest T cell transcript signatures were sequenced. The chain employs TRBV12-3 or TRBV12-4 and TRBJ1-2, with D unclear. This TCR derives from a boy under two years old with focal cortical dysplasia and intractable seizures. The material sequenced was peripheral blood, taken at surgery. The CDR3 region is CASSFDPFYGYTF. The CDR3 region has the DNA TGTGCCAGCAGTTTCGACCCTTTCTATGGCTACACCTTC.